This TCR beta chain emerged from a study of T cell repertoires in cytomegalovirus infection. MiXCR, run by TCRdb on the reads, gives a single entry per CDR3 protein. Counted here are some 900,000 distinct CDR3 sequences, over 25% occurring once; the ten biggest clones make up around 11%. Regarding the study as a whole: HLA-C-restricted CMV clonotypes gave the most frequent clonotype in two of eight donors.

Germline V lookup: CDR1 MNHEY, CDR2 SVGEGT. Between the trimmed V and J ends, which lost 0 bases and 12 bases, there was a span of 6 bases. There are 11 residues in the CDR3. In regard to this clonotype: Antigen unknown.

The sequence derives from a human donor in good health (CMV status not recorded). Some clones in this sample may be carry-over from other donors' samples. The input for sequencing was cultured CD8+ T cells from PBMCs, taken from culture after CMV antigen stimulation. This chain joins TRBV6-2 or TRBV6-3 and TRBJ2-1, with a weak D call TRBD2 (5 bases). This CDR3 reads CASSYSRVQFF. The CDR3 DNA reads as TGTGCCAGCAGTTACTCGAGGGTGCAGTTCTTC.